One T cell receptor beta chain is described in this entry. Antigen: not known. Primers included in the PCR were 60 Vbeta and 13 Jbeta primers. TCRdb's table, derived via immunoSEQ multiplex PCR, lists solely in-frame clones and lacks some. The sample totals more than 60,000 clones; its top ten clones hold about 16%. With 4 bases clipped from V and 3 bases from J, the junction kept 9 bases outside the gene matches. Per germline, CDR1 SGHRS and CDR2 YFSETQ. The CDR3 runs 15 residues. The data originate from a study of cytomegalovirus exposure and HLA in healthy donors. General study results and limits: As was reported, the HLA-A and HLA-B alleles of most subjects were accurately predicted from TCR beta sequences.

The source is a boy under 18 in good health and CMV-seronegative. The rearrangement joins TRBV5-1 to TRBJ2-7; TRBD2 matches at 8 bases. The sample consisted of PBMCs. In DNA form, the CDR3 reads TGCGCCAGCAGCGGCGGACTAGCTGAAATCTACGAGCAGTACTTC. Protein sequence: CASSGGLAEIYEQYF.